The 18 T cell receptor beta chains below come from one sample, sequenced in a study of T-cell reconstitution after alpha-beta-depleted transplantation in children. TCRbeta library preparation incorporated unique molecular identifiers. TCRdb called the PCR reads again in MiXCR, with one record for every CDR3 protein. This sample carries 240,000 or so distinct CDR3 sequences, around 12% of them seen once, and the ten largest clones take roughly 2.6%. The material was PBMCs from the stem cell graft donor, obtained from the stem cell graft. These receptors originate from a human donor who donated a stem cell graft to a child with acute lymphoblastic leukemia.

This clonotype came up many times. The V and J genes are TRBV20-1 and TRBJ1-2; 7 bases are shared with TRBD1. Germline loops: CDR1 DFQATT, CDR2 SNEGSKA (reference sequence). Unmatched junction bases numbered 11, after V lost 5 bases and J lost 5 bases. The CDR3 length is 14 residues. CDR3 sequence reads: CSAEGATDVYGYTF. CDR3 sequence (DNA): TGCAGTGCTGAGGGGGCCACGGACGTTTATGGCTACACCTTC.

This clonotype was counted many times. V and J are TRBV20-1 and TRBJ2-7; 7 bases map to TRBD2. The CDR3 covers 15 residues. V dropped 4 bases and J dropped 2; count of bases not matched to a gene: 11. CDR1 is DFQATT and CDR2 is SNEGSKA in the germline V gene (reference sequence). CDR3 amino acids: CSANPMTSSTYEQYF. CDR3 bases: TGCAGTGCTAACCCTATGACTAGCTCTACCTACGAGCAGTACTTC.

The sample holds many counts of this clonotype. The chain employs TRBV5-1 and TRBJ2-7; 9 nucleotides agree with TRBD1. Germline V gives CDR1 SGHRS, CDR2 YFSETQ. J lost 0 bases, V lost 5 bases, and 27 bases had no gene match. CDR3 size: 22 residues. The CDR3 nucleotides read TGCGCCAGCAGACCCGGGACAGGGTTTGGACTTTTGGGGCACTCACGCTCCTACGAGCAGTACTTC. It is translated as CASRPGTGFGLLGHSRSYEQYF.

This clonotype was detected once. A clone one base away is much larger, so this may be a read error. The rearrangement links TRBV10-3 to TRBJ1-1; 7 bases align to TRBD1. In germline, CDR1 is ENHRY, CDR2 SYGVKD. The CDR3 extends over 14 amino acids. The CDR3 sequence is CASNLAGQNTEPFF. CDR3 in DNA: TGTGCCAGTAATCTGGCGGGACAGAACACTGAACCTTTCTTT.

The chain joins TRBV30 to TRBJ1-1; D gene unclear. Deletions cut 0 bases from V and 3 bases from J, with 11 bases between. Germline V CDR1 and CDR2: GTSNPN, SVGIG (reference sequence). CDR3 size: 14 residues. CDR3 amino acids: CAWSVRVSDTEAFF. As DNA, the CDR3 is TGTGCCTGGAGTGTAAGGGTTTCGGACACTGAAGCTTTCTTT.

The V and J genes are TRBV11-2 and TRBJ2-5; D is unclear. There are 13 residues in the CDR3. From germline, CDR1 is SGHAT and CDR2 FQNNGV. V dropped 1 base and J dropped 4 bases, with 7 bases sitting between them. The CDR3 sequence is CASSLGLVETQYF. The DNA of the CDR3 is TGTGCCAGCAGCTTAGGACTTGTAGAGACCCAGTACTTC.

This clonotype occurred many times. This rearrangement joins TRBV20-1 to TRBJ1-1; D is unclear. This CDR3 spans 11 amino acids. CDR1 and CDR2 (germline): DFQATT, SNEGSKA (reference sequence). Trimming took off 0 bases at V and 11 bases at J, with 10 bases between the two ends. The CDR3 DNA is TGCAGTGCTAGAGATGCCCCGTTGGCTTTCTTT. It is translated as CSARDAPLAFF.

The sample holds many counts of this clonotype. J is TRBJ2-7 and V is TRBV25-1; 7 bases fit TRBD1. Germline loops: CDR1 MGHDK, CDR2 SYGVNS. V lost 1 base to trimming and J lost 2 bases; unmatched junction nucleotides: 2. This CDR3 is built from 14 residues. CDR3 sequence reads: CASSESGGPYEQYF. CDR3 nucleotide sequence: TGTGCCAGCAGTGAATCAGGGGGTCCCTACGAGCAGTACTTC.

This clonotype was found many times. V is TRBV6-1 and J is TRBJ2-4, with a possible D match to TRBD2 (5 bases). Germline V lookup: CDR1 MNHNS, CDR2 SASEGT. The CDR3 has 13 residues. Trimming removed 6 bases from V and 7 bases from J, with 13 bases in between. CDR3 protein: CASRPEGGNIQYF. The DNA for the CDR3 is TGTGCCAGCAGACCAGAGGGCGGTAACATTCAGTACTTC.

This clonotype was recorded many times. The chain has TRBV28 and TRBJ2-7; D possibly uses TRBD1 or TRBD2 (5 bases each). This CDR3 spans 16 amino acids. Trimming cost V 2 bases and J 6 bases, with 20 bases left between them. The germline gives CDR1 MDHEN, CDR2 SYDVKM. The DNA of the CDR3 is TGTGCCAGCAGTTTAGGGTTGGGGGAGAAGTCATTCGAGCAGTACTTC. Amino acids: CASSLGLGEKSFEQYF.

This clonotype was counted at least ten times. This chain connects TRBV9 to TRBJ1-6; a weak D match, TRBD1 (6 bases). CDR1 is SGDLS, CDR2 YYNGEE, per germline. V was clipped by 4 bases and J by 2 bases, with 13 bases between them. This CDR3 has 16 amino acids. The CDR3 loop reads CASSFDRDTYNSPLHF. CDR3 DNA: TGTGCCAGCAGCTTTGACCGGGACACCTATAATTCACCCCTCCACTTT.

At least ten counts were recorded for this clonotype. The chain recombines TRBV6-6 with TRBJ2-7; D not resolved. Trimming pared 3 bases from V and 5 bases from J, leaving 11 bases between. The CDR3 has 13 amino acids. Germline lookup yields CDR1 MNHNY and CDR2 SVGAGI (reference sequence). CDR3 protein: CASSYEVGNEQYF. CDR3 in DNA: TGTGCCAGCAGTTATGAGGTGGGCAACGAGCAGTACTTC.

This clonotype was found many times. V usage is TRBV24-1 and J usage is TRBJ1-6; TRBD1 might be the D (5 bases). The CDR3 loop spans 15 amino acids. Trimming cost V 4 bases and J 10 bases, with 16 bases left between them. CDR1 and CDR2 from the germline V gene are KGHDR and SFDVKD. CDR3 bases: TGTGCCACCAGTGACCCTGCGCCGGGACGATCACCCCTCCACTTT. It codes for CATSDPAPGRSPLHF.

This clonotype was counted many times. J is TRBJ1-2 and V is TRBV7-8, with 8 bases matching TRBD1. Germline loops: CDR1 SGHVS, CDR2 FQNEAQ. V dropped 1 base and J dropped 5; count of bases not matched to a gene: 3. CDR3 length equals 14 residues. The DNA of the CDR3 is TGTGCCAGCAGCTTAGGGACAGGGTGGTATGGCTACACCTTC. It yields the protein CASSLGTGWYGYTF.

The rearrangement links TRBV7-9 to TRBJ2-1; D might be TRBD2 (5 bases). The ends were cut back, 5 bases at V and 4 bases at J, with 15 bases in the middle. Germline-derived CDR1 and CDR2 are SEHNR and FQNEAQ (reference sequence). The CDR3 consists of 15 residues. The CDR3 spells CASSDPEGGYNEQFF. The CDR3 DNA sequence: TGTGCCAGCAGCGATCCCGAGGGTGGTTACAATGAGCAGTTCTTC.

This clonotype was observed many times. V and J are TRBV20-1 and TRBJ1-6, with TRBD1 identical over 7 bases. Germline loops: CDR1 DFQATT, CDR2 SNEGSKA (reference sequence). The ends lost 1 base at V and 5 bases at J; junction bases unmatched: 2. The CDR3 is made up of 14 amino acids. The CDR3 loop reads CSARAGTDNSPLHF. The CDR3 coding sequence is TGCAGTGCTAGAGCGGGGACAGATAATTCACCCCTCCACTTT.

Comment on this clonotype: This sequence may be a read error, since a much larger clone differs from it by one base. This rearrangement joins TRBV24-1 to TRBJ2-1; D is unclear. Looked up from germline, CDR1 is KGHDR and CDR2 is SFDVKD. This CDR3 has 11 amino acids. The CDR3 DNA reads TGTGCCACCAGTGAGACGGGTTTTTGGGTCTTC. Amino acid sequence: CATSETGFWVF.

This clonotype was recorded at least ten times. V usage is TRBV10-3 and J usage is TRBJ1-4, with 7 bases lining up with TRBD1. The V gene's germline CDR1 is ENHRY and CDR2 SYGVKD. There are 15 residues in the CDR3. The J segment lost 5 bases and the V segment lost 3 bases, leaving 6 bases of the junction unmatched. This chain's CDR3 is CAISDPGTANEKLFF. The DNA of the CDR3 is TGTGCCATCAGTGATCCCGGGACAGCAAATGAAAAACTGTTTTTT.